This is a list of T cell receptor beta chains from one sample in a study of T cells after yellow fever vaccination. TCRdb redid the calling of the 5' RACE reads with MiXCR, one entry per CDR3 protein. Of about 320,000 distinct CDR3 sequences in the sample, around 10% were seen once. The specimen was CD4+ T cells sorted from PBMCs, collected 45 days after the yellow fever booster vaccination. The receptors shown here come from a man younger than 35 who received the YFV17D yellow fever vaccine. The CDR3 runs from the conserved cysteine through the conserved F or W. D genes are given only for firm matches. A clone size is listed for some rows: how often the clone was seen (once, few, many), or a class if it is expanded.

j_call cdr3_length clone_size d_call v_call cdr3_nt cdr3_aa
TRBJ2-1 17 many NA TRBV7-2 TGTGCCAGCAGCTTAATGGTTTTAGGGACGCACTACAATGAGCAGTTCTTC CASSLMVLGTHYNEQFF
TRBJ2-3 15 NA TRBD2 TRBV5-4 TGTGCCAGCAGGCTAGCGGGGGGCAGCACAGATACGCAGTATTTT CASRLAGGSTDTQYF
TRBJ2-5 15 few TRBD2 TRBV5-1 TGCGCCAGCAGCTTACTAGCGGGGAACCAAGAGACCCAGTACTTC CASSLLAGNQETQYF
TRBJ1-2 12 few NA TRBV7-9 TGTGCCAGCAGCTTCACAGTCTATGGCTACACCTTC CASSFTVYGYTF
TRBJ1-1 14 NA TRBD1 TRBV10-3 TGTGCCATCAGTGAGTCGAACAGGGGTACTGAAGCTTTCTTT CAISESNRGTEAFF
TRBJ1-1 14 NA NA TRBV5-4 TGTGCCAGCAGCTTGGACAGGTACTCGACTGAAGCTTTCTTT CASSLDRYSTEAFF
TRBJ2-5 14 few NA TRBV7-9 TGTGCCAGCAGCCCACGGGCTAGCAGAGAGACCCAGTACTTC CASSPRASRETQYF
TRBJ2-2 14 NA TRBD1 TRBV6-6 TGTGCCAGCAGCCAACAGGGGGCGGGCGGGGAGCTGTTTTTT CASSQQGAGGELFF
TRBJ2-5 15 few TRBD1 TRBV5-1 TGCGCCAGCAGCGTCGACAGGGGGTTTGGAGAGACCCAGTACTTC CASSVDRGFGETQYF
TRBJ2-1 14 few NA TRBV5-1 TGCGCCAGCAGCTTAGCGAGTACGTGGAATGAGCAGTTCTTC CASSLASTWNEQFF
TRBJ2-5 15 NA NA TRBV20-1 TGCAGTGCTAGAGATCCCGTGACAGGCCGAGAGACCCAGTACTTC CSARDPVTGRETQYF
TRBJ1-6 16 few TRBD1 TRBV28 TGTGCCAGCAGCGCTCCGGGACAGGGGACCAATTCACCCCTCCACTTT CASSAPGQGTNSPLHF
TRBJ2-5 14 NA NA TRBV7-2 TGTGCCAGCAGCTTACTAGGGTACCAAGAGACCCAGTACTTC CASSLLGYQETQYF
TRBJ1-2 13 many NA TRBV7-9 TGTGCCAGCAGCTTCGCCGCTAACTATGGCTACACCTTC CASSFAANYGYTF
TRBJ1-2 16 NA NA TRBV12-5 TGTGCTAGTGGTTTGGTACAAGGCAGGGGATCCTATGGCTACACCTTC CASGLVQGRGSYGYTF
TRBJ1-5 13 few NA TRBV9 TGTGCCAGCAGCGTAGAAACGTTTGGGCCCCAGCATTTT CASSVETFGPQHF
TRBJ2-3 12 many NA TRBV6-2/TRBV6-3 TGTGCCAGCAATTCCGACTTGGATACGCAGTATTTT CASNSDLDTQYF
TRBJ1-2 16 few NA TRBV18 TGTGCCAGCTCTCCCGGGGGGGATCTCGCAAACTATGGCTACACCTTC CASSPGGDLANYGYTF
TRBJ1-1 12 few NA TRBV19 TGTGCCAGTGCTGGACAGAACACTGAAGCTTTCTTT CASAGQNTEAFF
TRBJ1-5 12 few TRBD1 TRBV20-1 TGCAGTGCATCTGACAGGGAACAGCCCCAGCATTTT CSASDREQPQHF
TRBJ1-2 16 few NA TRBV4-1 TGCGCCAGCAGCCGAGTATTTCGGGGGGGCGACTATGGCTACACCTTC CASSRVFRGGDYGYTF
TRBJ2-7 16 few TRBD1 TRBV7-9 TGTGCCAGCAGCTTAGACCCCACAGGGGAGCCCCACGAGCAGTACTTC CASSLDPTGEPHEQYF
TRBJ1-4 13 few NA TRBV20-1 TGCAGTGCTAGATTGGGGGACGGGGAAAAACTGTTTTTT CSARLGDGEKLFF
TRBJ2-4 15 few NA TRBV6-6 TGTGCCAGCAGTTCCATCGGGGGTAGGGAAAACATTCAGTACTTC CASSSIGGRENIQYF
TRBJ2-2 15 many NA TRBV12-3/TRBV12-4 TGTGCCAGCAGGATAGAACAGGGTTTCACCGGGGAGCTGTTTTTT CASRIEQGFTGELFF
TRBJ2-1 19 few TRBD2 TRBV7-3 TGTGCCAGCAGCCCCTGGGGGTCTAGCGGGGGGGTCTCCTACAATGAGCAGTTCTTC CASSPWGSSGGVSYNEQFF
TRBJ1-1 14 NA NA TRBV12-3/TRBV12-4 TGTGCCAGCAGTTCCCGGACACCGGGGGCTGAAGCTTTCTTT CASSSRTPGAEAFF
TRBJ1-5 13 many TRBD1 TRBV6-1 TGTGCCAGCAGAACAGGGGGCGGTCAGCCCCAGCATTTT CASRTGGGQPQHF
TRBJ1-1 15 NA NA TRBV9 TGTGCCAGCAGCCCGTCGATCATGGGGAACACTGAAGCTTTCTTT CASSPSIMGNTEAFF
TRBJ1-3 14 NA NA TRBV30 TGTGCCTGGGACAGAGGGTCCTCTGGAAACACCATATATTTT CAWDRGSSGNTIYF
TRBJ1-6 15 few NA TRBV5-8 TGTGCCAGCAGCTTGTTCTTCTCCTATAATTCACCCCTCCACTTT CASSLFFSYNSPLHF
TRBJ2-3 15 many NA TRBV20-1 TGCAGTGCTAGAGATCCGGGCGGAACCCCAGATACGCAGTATTTT CSARDPGGTPDTQYF
TRBJ2-1 14 NA NA TRBV11-3 TGTGCCAGCAGCCAGAGTAGGAGTAACAATGAGCAGTTCTTC CASSQSRSNNEQFF
TRBJ1-4 16 many NA TRBV14 TGTGCCAGCAGCCAACAATTCCACAGGGTTGAGGAAAAACTGTTTTTT CASSQQFHRVEEKLFF
TRBJ2-5 15 few TRBD2 TRBV27 TGTGCCAGCAGTTCAGGGACTAGCGGGGGATTAGCCCAGTACTTC CASSSGTSGGLAQYF
TRBJ1-1 15 few NA TRBV12-3/TRBV12-4 TGTGCCAGCAGGATTCCAGGTCAGGGGAACACTGAAGCTTTCTTT CASRIPGQGNTEAFF
TRBJ2-3 15 few TRBD2 TRBV6-2/TRBV6-3 TGTGCCAGCAGTTACTCGCGGGAGAGCACAGATACGCAGTATTTT CASSYSRESTDTQYF
TRBJ2-2 14 NA NA TRBV3-1 TGTGCCAGCAGCCAAGAAGGAGGAATCGGGGAGCTGTTTTTT CASSQEGGIGELFF
TRBJ1-6 16 few TRBD1 TRBV18 TGTGCCAGCTCACTGAGGACAGGGGGCGCGGATTCACCCCTCCACTTT CASSLRTGGADSPLHF
TRBJ2-2 14 few NA TRBV3-1 TGTGCCAGCAGCCAGTACAGGGTCACCGGGGAGCTGTTTTTT CASSQYRVTGELFF